Following are 7 T cell receptor beta chains from one sample sequenced in a study of T cell responses to AZD1222 COVID-19 vaccine. The protocol was immunoSEQ multiplex PCR, while the TCRdb copy is restricted to in-frame clones and leaves out a portion. The repertoire includes over 100,000 clones, 75% to 90% of them detected once, and around 2.4% sits in the top ten. The sample was peripheral blood, taken on day 0 of AZD1222 vaccination. These receptors were obtained from an adult in good health.

The chain joins TRBV18 to TRBJ1-3; no clear D gene. Trimming pared 5 bases from V and 1 base from J, leaving 18 bases between. The CDR3 contains 17 residues. Germline V gene lookup returns CDR1 KGHSH and CDR2 LQKENI. The CDR3 DNA follows: TGTGCCAGCTCAAGAAACCTCGGGCTAAATTCTGGAAACACCATATATTTT. Translation gives CASSRNLGLNSGNTIYF.

The chain has TRBV18 and TRBJ2-5, with 12 bases aligning to TRBD2. The trim removed 5 bases at V and 4 bases at J, leaving 2 bases unmatched. The germline V gene encodes CDR1 KGHSH and CDR2 LQKENI. This CDR3 spans 14 amino acids. The CDR3 region is CASSKTSGRETQYF. The CDR3 DNA is TGTGCCAGCTCAAAGACTAGCGGGAGAGAGACCCAGTACTTC.

The gene calls are TRBV3-1 (or the pseudogene TRBV3-2) and TRBJ1-2, with 10 bases fitting TRBD1. Trimming at V came to 6 bases and at J to 5 bases, leaving 9 bases not matched to a gene. Germline V gene sequence: CDR1 LGHDT, CDR2 YNNKEL (reference sequence). The CDR3 extends over 15 amino acids. CDR3 bases: TGTGCCAGCAGTCCAACGACAGGGGGCCCGTATGGCTACACCTTC. It encodes CASSPTTGGPYGYTF.

J is TRBJ2-3 and V is TRBV5-1; D is unclear. CDR1 and CDR2 from the germline V gene are SGHRS and YFSETQ. The CDR3 runs to 15 residues. The ends were cut back, 2 bases at V and 0 bases at J, with 10 bases in the middle. CDR3 DNA: TGCGCCAGCAGCTTTACGGTGGGGAGCACAGATACGCAGTATTTT. This codes for CASSFTVGSTDTQYF.

The rearrangement uses TRBV20-1 and TRBJ2-7; the D gene is possibly TRBD1 (5 bases). V shed 6 bases and J shed 4 bases, with 10 bases lying between them. Germline-derived CDR1 and CDR2 are DFQATT and SNEGSKA (reference sequence). The length of the CDR3 is 11 residues. Written as DNA, the CDR3 is TGCAGTGCAGACAGAGAATACGAGCAGTACTTC. This encodes CSADREYEQYF.

The chain recombines TRBV13 with TRBJ2-7, with 7 bases identical to TRBD1. CDR3 length: 20 amino acids. J lost 2 bases, V lost 0 bases, and 19 bases had no gene match. Germline V lookup: CDR1 PRHDT, CDR2 FYEKMQ (reference sequence). DNA for the CDR3: TGTGCCAGCAGCTTAGGCCCGCCCCTACCCCAGACAGGGTGGGCCTACGAGCAGTACTTC. It translates to CASSLGPPLPQTGWAYEQYF. The full variable domain, rest sourced from reference TRBV13 and TRBJ2-7, is AAGVIQSPRHLIKEKRETATLKCYPIPRHDTVYWYQQGPGQDPQFLISFYEKMQSDKGSIPDRFSAQQFSDYHSELNMSSLELGDSALYFCASSLGPPLPQTGWAYEQYFGPGTRLTVT.

The chain has TRBV13 and TRBJ1-2; maybe TRBD1 (5 bases). V lost 2 bases and J 6 bases, leaving 10 bases between the germline ends. Per the germline V gene, CDR1 is PRHDT and CDR2 is FYEKMQ (reference sequence). The CDR3 totals 13 residues. This chain's CDR3 is CASSLSGYDGYTF. CDR3 DNA: TGTGCCAGCAGCTTATCAGGGTATGATGGCTACACCTTC.